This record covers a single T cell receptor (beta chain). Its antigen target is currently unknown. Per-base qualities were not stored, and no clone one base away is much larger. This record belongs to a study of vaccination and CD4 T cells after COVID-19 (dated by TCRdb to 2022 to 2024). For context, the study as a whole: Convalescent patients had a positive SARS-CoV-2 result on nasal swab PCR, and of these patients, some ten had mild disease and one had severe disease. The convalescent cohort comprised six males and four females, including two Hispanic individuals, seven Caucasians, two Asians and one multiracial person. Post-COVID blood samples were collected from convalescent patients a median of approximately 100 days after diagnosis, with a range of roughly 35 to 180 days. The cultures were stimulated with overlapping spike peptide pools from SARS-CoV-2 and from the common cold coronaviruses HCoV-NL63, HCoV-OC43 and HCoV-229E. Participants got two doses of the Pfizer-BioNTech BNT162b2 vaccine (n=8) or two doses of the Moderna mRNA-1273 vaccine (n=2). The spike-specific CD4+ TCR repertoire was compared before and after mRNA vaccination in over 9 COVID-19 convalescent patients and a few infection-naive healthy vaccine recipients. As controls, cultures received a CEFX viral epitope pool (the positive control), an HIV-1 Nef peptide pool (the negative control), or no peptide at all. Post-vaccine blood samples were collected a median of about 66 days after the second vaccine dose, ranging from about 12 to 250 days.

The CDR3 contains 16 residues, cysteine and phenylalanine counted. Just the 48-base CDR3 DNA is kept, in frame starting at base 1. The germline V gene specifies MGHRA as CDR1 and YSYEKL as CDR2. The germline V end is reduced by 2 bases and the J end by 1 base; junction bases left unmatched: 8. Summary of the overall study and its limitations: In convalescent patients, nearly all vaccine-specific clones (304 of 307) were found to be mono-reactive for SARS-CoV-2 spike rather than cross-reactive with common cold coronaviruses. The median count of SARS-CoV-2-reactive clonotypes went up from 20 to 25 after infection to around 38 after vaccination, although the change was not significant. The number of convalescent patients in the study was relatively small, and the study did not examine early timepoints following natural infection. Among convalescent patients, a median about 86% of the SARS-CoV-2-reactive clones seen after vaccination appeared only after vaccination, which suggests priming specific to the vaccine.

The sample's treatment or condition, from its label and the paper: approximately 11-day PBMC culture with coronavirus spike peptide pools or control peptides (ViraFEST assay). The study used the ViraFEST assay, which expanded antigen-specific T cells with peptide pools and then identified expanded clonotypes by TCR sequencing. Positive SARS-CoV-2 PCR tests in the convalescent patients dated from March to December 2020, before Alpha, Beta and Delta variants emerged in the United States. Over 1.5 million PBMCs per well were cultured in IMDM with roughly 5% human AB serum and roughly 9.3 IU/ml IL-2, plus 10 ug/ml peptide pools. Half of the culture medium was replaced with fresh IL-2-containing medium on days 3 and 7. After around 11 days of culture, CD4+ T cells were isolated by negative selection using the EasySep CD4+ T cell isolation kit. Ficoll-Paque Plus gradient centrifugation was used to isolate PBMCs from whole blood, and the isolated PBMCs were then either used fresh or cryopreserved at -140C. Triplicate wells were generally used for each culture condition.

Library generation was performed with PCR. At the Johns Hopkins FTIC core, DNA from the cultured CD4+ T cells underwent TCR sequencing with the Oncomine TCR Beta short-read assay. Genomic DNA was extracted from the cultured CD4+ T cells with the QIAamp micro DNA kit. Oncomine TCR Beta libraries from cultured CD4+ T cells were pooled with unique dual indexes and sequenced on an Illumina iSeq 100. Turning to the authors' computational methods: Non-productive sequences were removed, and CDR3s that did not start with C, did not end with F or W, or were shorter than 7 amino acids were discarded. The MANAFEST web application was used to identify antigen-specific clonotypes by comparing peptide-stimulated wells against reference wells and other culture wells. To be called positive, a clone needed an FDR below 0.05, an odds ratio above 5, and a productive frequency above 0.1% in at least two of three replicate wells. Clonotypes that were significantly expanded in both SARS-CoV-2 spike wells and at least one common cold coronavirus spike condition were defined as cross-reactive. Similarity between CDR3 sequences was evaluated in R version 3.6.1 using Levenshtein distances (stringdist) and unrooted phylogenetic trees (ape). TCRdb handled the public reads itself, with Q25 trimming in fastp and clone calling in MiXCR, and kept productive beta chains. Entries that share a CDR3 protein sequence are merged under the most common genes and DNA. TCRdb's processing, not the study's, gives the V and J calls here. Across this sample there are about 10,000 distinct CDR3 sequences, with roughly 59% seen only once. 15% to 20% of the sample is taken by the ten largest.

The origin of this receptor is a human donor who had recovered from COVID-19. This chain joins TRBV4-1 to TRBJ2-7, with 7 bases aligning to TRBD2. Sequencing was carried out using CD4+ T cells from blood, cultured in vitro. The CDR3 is CASSQWPGGGSYEQYF. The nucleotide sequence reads TGCGCCAGCAGCCAATGGCCCGGGGGAGGGTCCTACGAGCAGTACTTC.